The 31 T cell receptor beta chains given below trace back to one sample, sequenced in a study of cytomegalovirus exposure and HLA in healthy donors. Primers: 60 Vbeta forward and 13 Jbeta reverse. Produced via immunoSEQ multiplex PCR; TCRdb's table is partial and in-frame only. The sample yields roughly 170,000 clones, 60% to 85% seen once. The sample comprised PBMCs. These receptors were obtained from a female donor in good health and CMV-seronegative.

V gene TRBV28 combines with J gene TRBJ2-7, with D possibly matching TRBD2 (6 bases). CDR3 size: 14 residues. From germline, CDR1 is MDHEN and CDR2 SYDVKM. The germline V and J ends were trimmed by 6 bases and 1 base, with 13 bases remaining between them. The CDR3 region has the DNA TGTGCCAGCAGCCCCGGGACTCCGTCCTACGAGCAGTACTTC. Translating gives CASSPGTPSYEQYF.

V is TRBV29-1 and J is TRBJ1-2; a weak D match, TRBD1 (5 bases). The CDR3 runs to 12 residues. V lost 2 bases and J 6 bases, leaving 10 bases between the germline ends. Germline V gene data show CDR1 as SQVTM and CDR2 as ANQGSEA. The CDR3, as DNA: TGCAGCGTTGAATCTTCGGGGGATGGCTACACCTTC. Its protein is CSVESSGDGYTF. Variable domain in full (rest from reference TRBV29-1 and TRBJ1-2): SAVISQKPSRDICQRGTSLTIQCQVDSQVTMMFWYRQQPGQSLTLIATANQGSEATYESGFVIDKFPISRPNLTFSTLTVSNMSPEDSSIYLCSVESSGDGYTFGSGTRLTVV.

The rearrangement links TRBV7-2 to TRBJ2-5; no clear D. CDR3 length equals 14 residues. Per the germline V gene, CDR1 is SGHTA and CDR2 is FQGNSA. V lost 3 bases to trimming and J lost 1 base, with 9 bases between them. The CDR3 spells CASSFRPIQETQYF. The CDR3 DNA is TGTGCCAGCAGCTTCAGGCCCATCCAAGAGACCCAGTACTTC. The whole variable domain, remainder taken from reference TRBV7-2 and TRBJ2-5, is GAGVSQSPSNKVTEKGKDVELRCDPISGHTALYWYRQSLGQGLEFLIYFQGNSAPDKSGLPSDRFSAERTGGSVSTLTIQRTQQEDSAVYLCASSFRPIQETQYFGPGTRLLVL.

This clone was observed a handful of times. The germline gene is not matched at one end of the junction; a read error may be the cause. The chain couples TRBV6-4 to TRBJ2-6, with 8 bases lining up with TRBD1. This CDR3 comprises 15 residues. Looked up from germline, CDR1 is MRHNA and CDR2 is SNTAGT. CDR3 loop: CASRVTGAGANGLTF. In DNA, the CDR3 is TGTGCCAGCAGAGTGACAGGGGCTGGGGCCAACGGCCTGACTTTC.

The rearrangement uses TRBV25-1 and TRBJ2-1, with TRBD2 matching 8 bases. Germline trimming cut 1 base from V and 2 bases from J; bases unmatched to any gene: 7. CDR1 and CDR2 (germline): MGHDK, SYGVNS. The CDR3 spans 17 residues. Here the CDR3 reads CASSESGAGAAYNEQFF. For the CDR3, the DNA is TGTGCCAGCAGTGAATCCGGAGCGGGAGCCGCCTACAATGAGCAGTTCTTC.

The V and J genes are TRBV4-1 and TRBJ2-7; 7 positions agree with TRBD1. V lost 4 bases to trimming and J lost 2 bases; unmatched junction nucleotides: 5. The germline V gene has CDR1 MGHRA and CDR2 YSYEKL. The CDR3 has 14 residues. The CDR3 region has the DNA TGCGCCAGCAGCCGGGAACAGGGGACCTACGAGCAGTACTTC. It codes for CASSREQGTYEQYF.

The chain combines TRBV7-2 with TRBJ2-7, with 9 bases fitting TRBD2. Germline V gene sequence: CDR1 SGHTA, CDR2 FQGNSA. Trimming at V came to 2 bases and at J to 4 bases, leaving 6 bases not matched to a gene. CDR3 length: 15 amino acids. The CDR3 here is CASSLQAGGGYEQYF. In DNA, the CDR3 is TGTGCCAGCAGCTTACAAGCGGGAGGTGGATACGAGCAGTACTTC. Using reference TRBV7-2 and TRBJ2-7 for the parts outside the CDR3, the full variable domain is GAGVSQSPSNKVTEKGKDVELRCDPISGHTALYWYRQSLGQGLEFLIYFQGNSAPDKSGLPSDRFSAERTGGSVSTLTIQRTQQEDSAVYLCASSLQAGGGYEQYFGPGTRLTVT.

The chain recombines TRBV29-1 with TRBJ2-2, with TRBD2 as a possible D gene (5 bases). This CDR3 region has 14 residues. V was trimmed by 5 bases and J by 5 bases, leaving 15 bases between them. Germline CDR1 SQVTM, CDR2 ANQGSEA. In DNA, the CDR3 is TGCAGCGTTTCCAACACACTAGGGACCGGGGAGCTGTTTTTT. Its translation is CSVSNTLGTGELFF.

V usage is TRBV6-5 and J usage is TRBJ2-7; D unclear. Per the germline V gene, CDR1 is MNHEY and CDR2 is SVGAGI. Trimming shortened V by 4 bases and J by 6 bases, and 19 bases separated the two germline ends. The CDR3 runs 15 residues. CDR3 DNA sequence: TGTGCCAGCAGTTCCACGCTTCCATCGCTCGGCGAGCAGTACTTC. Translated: CASSSTLPSLGEQYF.

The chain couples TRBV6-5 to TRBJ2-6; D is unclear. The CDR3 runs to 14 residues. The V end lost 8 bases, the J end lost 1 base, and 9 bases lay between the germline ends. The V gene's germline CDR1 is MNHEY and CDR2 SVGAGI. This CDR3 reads CASLGLSGANVLTF. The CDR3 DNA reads TGTGCCAGCTTGGGCCTTTCTGGGGCCAACGTCCTGACTTTC.

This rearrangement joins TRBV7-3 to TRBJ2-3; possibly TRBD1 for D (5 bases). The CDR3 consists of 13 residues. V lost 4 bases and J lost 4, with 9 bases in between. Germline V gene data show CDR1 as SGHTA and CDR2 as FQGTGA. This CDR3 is CASSSSGPDTQYF. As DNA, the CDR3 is TGTGCCAGCAGCTCGTCAGGGCCAGATACGCAGTATTTT.

CDR3 residues: CASHSRSNTQYF. The CDR3 DNA reads TGTGCCAGCCATTCGCGGAGTAATACGCAGTATTTT. J is TRBJ2-3 and V is TRBV27; no reliable D call. CDR3 size: 12 residues. Germline CDR1 reads MNHEY; CDR2 reads SMNVEV (reference sequence). The V end lost 8 bases, the J end lost 7 bases, and 13 bases lay between the germline ends.

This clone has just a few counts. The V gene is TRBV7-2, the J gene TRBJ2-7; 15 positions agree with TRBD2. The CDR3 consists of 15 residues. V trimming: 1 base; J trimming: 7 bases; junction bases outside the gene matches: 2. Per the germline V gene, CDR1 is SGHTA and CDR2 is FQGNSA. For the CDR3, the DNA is TGTGCCAGCAGCTTAGGGGGACTAGCGGGGGGAGAGCAGTACTTC. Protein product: CASSLGGLAGGEQYF.

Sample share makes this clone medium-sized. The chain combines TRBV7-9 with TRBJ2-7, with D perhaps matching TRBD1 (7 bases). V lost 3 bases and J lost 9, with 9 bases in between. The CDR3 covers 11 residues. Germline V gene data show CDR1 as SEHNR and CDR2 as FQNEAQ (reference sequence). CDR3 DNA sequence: TGTGCCAGCAGCTTCCAGGGGGGGCAGTACTTC. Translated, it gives CASSFQGGQYF.

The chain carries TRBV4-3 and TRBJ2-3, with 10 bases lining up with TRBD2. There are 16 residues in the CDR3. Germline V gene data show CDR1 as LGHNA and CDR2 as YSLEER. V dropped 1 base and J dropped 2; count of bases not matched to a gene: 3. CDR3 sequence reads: CASSQGTSGYTDTQYF. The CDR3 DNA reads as TGCGCCAGCAGCCAAGGGACTAGCGGCTACACAGATACGCAGTATTTT.

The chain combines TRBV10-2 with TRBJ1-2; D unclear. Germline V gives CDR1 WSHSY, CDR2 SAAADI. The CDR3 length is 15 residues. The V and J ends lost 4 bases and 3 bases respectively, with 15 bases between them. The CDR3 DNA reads TGCGCCAGCAGTGGACATTTACTCTTGGACTATGGCTACACCTTC. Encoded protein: CASSGHLLLDYGYTF.

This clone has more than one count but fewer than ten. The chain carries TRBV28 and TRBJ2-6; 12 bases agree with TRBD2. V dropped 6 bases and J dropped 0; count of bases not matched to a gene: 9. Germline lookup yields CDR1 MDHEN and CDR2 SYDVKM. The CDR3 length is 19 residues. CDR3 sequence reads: CASSHFGLAGNSGANVLTF. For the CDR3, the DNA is TGTGCCAGCAGCCACTTCGGACTAGCGGGGAACTCTGGGGCCAACGTCCTGACTTTC. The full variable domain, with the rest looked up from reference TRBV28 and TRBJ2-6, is DVKVTQSSRYLVKRTGEKVFLECVQDMDHENMFWYRQDPGLGLRLIYFSYDVKMKEKGDIPEGYSVSREKKERFSLILESASTNQTSMYLCASSHFGLAGNSGANVLTFGAGSRLTVL.

The CDR3 here is CATSNNRDQPQHF. CDR3 nucleotide sequence: TGTGCCACCAGTAATAACAGAGATCAGCCCCAGCATTTT. V is TRBV15 and J is TRBJ1-5; unclear D gene. Germline assignment: CDR1 LNHNV and CDR2 YYDKDF (reference sequence). The CDR3 runs to 13 residues. V lost 6 bases, J lost 5 bases, and 11 bases lay in between. Filled out from reference TRBV15 and TRBJ1-5, the complete variable domain reads DAMVIQNPRYQVTQFGKPVTLSCSQTLNHNVMYWYQQKSSQAPKLLFHYYDKDFNNEADTPDNFQSRRPNTSFCFLDIRSPGLGDTAMYLCATSNNRDQPQHFGDGTRLSIL.

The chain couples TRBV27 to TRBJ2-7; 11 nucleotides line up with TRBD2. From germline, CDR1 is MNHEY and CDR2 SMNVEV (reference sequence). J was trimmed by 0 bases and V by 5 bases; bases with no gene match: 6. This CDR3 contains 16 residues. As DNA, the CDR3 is TGTGCCAGCAGTGGGACTAGCGGATTGAGCTCCTACGAGCAGTACTTC. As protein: CASSGTSGLSSYEQYF.

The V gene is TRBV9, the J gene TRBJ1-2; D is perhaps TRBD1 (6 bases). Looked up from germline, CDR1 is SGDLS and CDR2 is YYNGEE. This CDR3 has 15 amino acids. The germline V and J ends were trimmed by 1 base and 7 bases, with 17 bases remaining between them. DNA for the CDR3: TGTGCCAGCAGCGTAATGGAACAGGGAGTAAGTGGCTACACCTTC. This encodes CASSVMEQGVSGYTF.

DNA for the CDR3: TGTGCCAGCATAATGCACAGGGGCACCGGGGAGCTGTTTTTT. Protein product: CASIMHRGTGELFF. V gene TRBV19 combines with J gene TRBJ2-2; 7 bases align to TRBD1. The CDR3 spans 14 residues. J gave up 4 bases and V 9 bases, and 8 bases lay outside the gene matches. Germline loops: CDR1 LNHDA, CDR2 SQIVND (reference sequence).

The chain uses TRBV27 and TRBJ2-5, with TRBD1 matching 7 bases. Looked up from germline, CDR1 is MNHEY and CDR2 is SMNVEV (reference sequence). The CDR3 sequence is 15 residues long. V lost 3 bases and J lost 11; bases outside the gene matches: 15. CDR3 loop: CASSFSTGDPGEQYF. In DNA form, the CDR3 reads TGTGCCAGCAGTTTTTCCACAGGGGACCCAGGGGAGCAGTACTTC.

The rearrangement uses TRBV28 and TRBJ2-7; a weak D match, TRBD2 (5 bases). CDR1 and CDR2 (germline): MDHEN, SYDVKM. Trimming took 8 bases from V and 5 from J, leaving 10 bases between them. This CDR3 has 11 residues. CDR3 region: CASGSIDEQYF. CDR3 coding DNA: TGTGCCAGCGGGAGTATCGACGAGCAGTACTTC.

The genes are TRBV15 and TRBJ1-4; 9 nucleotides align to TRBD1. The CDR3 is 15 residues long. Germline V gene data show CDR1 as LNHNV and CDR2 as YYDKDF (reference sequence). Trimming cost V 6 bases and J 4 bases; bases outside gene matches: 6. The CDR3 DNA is TGTGCCACCAGGCGATCGGGACAGGGTAATGAAAAACTGTTTTTT. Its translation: CATRRSGQGNEKLFF.

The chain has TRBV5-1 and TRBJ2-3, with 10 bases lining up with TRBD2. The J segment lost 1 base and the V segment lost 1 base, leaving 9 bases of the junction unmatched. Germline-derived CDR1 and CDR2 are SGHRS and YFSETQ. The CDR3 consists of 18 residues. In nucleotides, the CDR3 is TGCGCCAGCAGCTTGTTAGGATTAGGGACTAGCGGCACAGATACGCAGTATTTT. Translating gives CASSLLGLGTSGTDTQYF.

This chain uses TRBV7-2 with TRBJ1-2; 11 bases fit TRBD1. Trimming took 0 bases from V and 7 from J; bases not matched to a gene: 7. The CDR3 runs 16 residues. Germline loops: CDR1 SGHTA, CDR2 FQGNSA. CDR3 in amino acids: CASSLAGQGALSGYTF. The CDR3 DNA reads TGTGCCAGCAGCTTAGCCGGACAGGGGGCCCTATCTGGCTACACCTTC.

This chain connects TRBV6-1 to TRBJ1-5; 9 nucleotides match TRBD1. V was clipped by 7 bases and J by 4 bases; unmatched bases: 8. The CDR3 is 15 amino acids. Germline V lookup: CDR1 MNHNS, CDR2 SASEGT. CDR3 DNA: TGTGCCAGCACGAGGACAGGGGAAAGGAATCAGCCCCAGCATTTT. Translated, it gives CASTRTGERNQPQHF.

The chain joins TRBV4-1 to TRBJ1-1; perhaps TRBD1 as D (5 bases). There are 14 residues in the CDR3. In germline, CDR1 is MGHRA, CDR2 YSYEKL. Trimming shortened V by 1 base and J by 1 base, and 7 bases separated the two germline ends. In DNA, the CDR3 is TGCGCCAGCAGCCAAGGACAGAGGAACACTGAAGCTTTCTTT. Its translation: CASSQGQRNTEAFF.

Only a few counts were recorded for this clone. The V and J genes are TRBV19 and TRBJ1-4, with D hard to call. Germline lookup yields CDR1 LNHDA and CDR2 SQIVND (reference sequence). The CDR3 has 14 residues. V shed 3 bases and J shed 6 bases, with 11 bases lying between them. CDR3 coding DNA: TGTGCCAGTAGTATCGCGGGGATTGATGAAAAACTGTTTTTT. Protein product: CASSIAGIDEKLFF.

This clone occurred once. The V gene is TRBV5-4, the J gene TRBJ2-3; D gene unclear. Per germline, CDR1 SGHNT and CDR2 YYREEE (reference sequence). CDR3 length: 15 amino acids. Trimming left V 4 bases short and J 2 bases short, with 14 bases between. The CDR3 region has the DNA TGTGCCAGCAGCCTCGCCCAACAACCCACAGATACGCAGTATTTT. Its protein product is CASSLAQQPTDTQYF.

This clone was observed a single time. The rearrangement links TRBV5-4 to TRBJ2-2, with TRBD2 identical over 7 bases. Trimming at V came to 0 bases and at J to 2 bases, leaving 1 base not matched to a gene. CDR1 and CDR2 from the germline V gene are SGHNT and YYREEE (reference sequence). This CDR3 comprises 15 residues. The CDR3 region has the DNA TGTGCCAGCAGCTTGGGCGGGGGAAACACCGGGGAGCTGTTTTTT. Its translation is CASSLGGGNTGELFF.